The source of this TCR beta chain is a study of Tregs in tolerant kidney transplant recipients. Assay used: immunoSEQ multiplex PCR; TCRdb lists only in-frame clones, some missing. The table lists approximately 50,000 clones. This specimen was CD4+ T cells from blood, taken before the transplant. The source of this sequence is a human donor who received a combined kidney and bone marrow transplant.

The CDR3 is CASSRGTGYEQYF. CDR3 bases read: TGTGCCAGCTCACGCGGGACAGGTTACGAG. The genes are TRBV18 and TRBJ2-7; 8 bases align to TRBD1. The missing CDR3 end, 3 residues past where the read stops, is filled in from the germline J gene. V was pared by 4 bases and J by 4 bases, with 3 bases of the junction left unmatched. The CDR3 has 13 amino acids. CDR1 is KGHSH and CDR2 is LQKENI in the germline V gene. Full variable domain (missing parts from reference TRBV18 and TRBJ2-7): NAGVMQNPRHLVRRRGQEARLRCSPMKGHSHVYWYRQLPEEGLKFMVYLQKENIIDESGMPKERFSAEFPKEGPSILRIQQVVRGDSAAYFCASSRGTGYEQYFGPGTRLTVT.